The 7 T cell receptor beta chains in this list originate from one sample, sequenced in a study of Graves' ophthalmopathy and Graves' hyperthyroidism. The authors amplified TCR beta CDR3 regions from RNA transcripts. A first-round RT-PCR used HTBI primers, followed by a second-round multiplex PCR. MiXCR was run by TCRdb on the multiplex PCR reads, yielding one entry per CDR3 protein. The data contain some 750,000 distinct CDR3 sequences, roughly 41% of them singletons. The sequenced material came from peripheral blood. These TCRs come from an adult man with Graves' ophthalmopathy.

V is TRBV9 and J is TRBJ1-5; a possible D gene is TRBD1 (5 bases). The CDR3 spans 15 residues. Germline V gene lookup returns CDR1 SGDLS and CDR2 YYNGEE. The germline V and J ends were trimmed by 0 bases and 4 bases, with 11 bases remaining between them. This CDR3 reads CASSVGGSQNQPQHF. The CDR3 bases are TGTGCCAGCAGCGTAGGGGGGAGTCAGAATCAGCCCCAGCATTTT.

This chain connects TRBV5-1 to TRBJ2-5, with D unresolved. Germline assignment: CDR1 SGHRS and CDR2 YFSETQ. V was pared by 1 base and J by 0 bases, with 7 bases between. The CDR3 runs 14 residues. CDR3 coding DNA: TGCGCCAGCAGCTTGCAGTCGTACCAAGAGACCCAGTACTTC. Translation gives CASSLQSYQETQYF.

The chain is built from TRBV25-1 and TRBJ2-2; no definite D call. Germline V gene sequence: CDR1 MGHDK, CDR2 SYGVNS. CDR3 length equals 14 residues. The germline V and J ends were trimmed by 2 bases and 6 bases, with 10 bases remaining between them. This CDR3 reads CASSEAPTPGELFF. The CDR3 bases are TGTGCCAGCAGTGAAGCGCCTACCCCCGGGGAGCTGTTTTTT.

This clonotype was detected a few times. The chain carries TRBV2 and TRBJ1-5; D not resolved. Germline-derived CDR1 and CDR2 are SNHLY and FYNNEI. The CDR3 consists of 15 residues. V gave up 5 bases and J gave up 7 bases, with 18 bases separating them. The CDR3 loop is CASSYATHNNQPQHF. The CDR3 DNA reads as TGTGCCAGCAGTTACGCGACACACAACAACCAGCCCCAGCATTTT.

The chain has TRBV6-4 and TRBJ2-7; D is ambiguous. Between the trimmed V and J ends, which lost 3 bases and 0 bases, there was a span of 3 bases. CDR1 and CDR2 (germline): MRHNA, SNTAGT. The CDR3 loop spans 12 amino acids. The CDR3, as DNA: TGTGCCAGCAGTGAGTACTCCTACGAGCAGTACTTC. It specifies CASSEYSYEQYF.

As for this clonotype: Sequence at one end of the junction differs from germline and may be a read error. This rearrangement joins TRBV10-3 to TRBJ2-7, with 9 bases identical to TRBD2. CDR3 length: 14 amino acids. Germline loops: CDR1 ENHRY, CDR2 SYGVKD. The CDR3, as DNA: TGTGCCAGCAGTTACTCGGGACTAGCATTCGAGCAGTACTTC. Translated, it gives CASSYSGLAFEQYF.

This clonotype was found many times. The chain carries TRBV7-9 and TRBJ1-1; weak D call: TRBD1 (5 bases). Germline V lookup: CDR1 SEHNR, CDR2 FQNEAQ (reference sequence). V gave up 3 bases and J gave up 3 bases, with 11 bases separating them. The CDR3 extends over 14 amino acids. CDR3 amino acids: CASSFGKGDTEAFF. As DNA, the CDR3 is TGTGCCAGCAGCTTTGGGAAAGGGGACACTGAAGCTTTCTTT.